This TCR beta chain stems from a study of Graves' ophthalmopathy and Graves' hyperthyroidism. CDR3 size: 14 residues. The germline V gene encodes CDR1 MGHRA and CDR2 YSYEKL. Transcripts of RNA were the source for amplifying TCR beta CDR3 regions. An initial RT-PCR round employing HTBI primers preceded a second-round multiplex PCR. TCRdb re-analysed the multiplex PCR reads in MiXCR, keeping a single row per CDR3 protein. Of around 660,000 distinct CDR3 sequences listed, 35% to 45% were seen once; the top ten hold more than 2.5%. A note on this clonotype: A read error may account for a junction end that differs from germline.

Material: peripheral blood. The TCR sequence derives from an adult man with Graves' ophthalmopathy. The rearrangement joins TRBV4-1 to TRBJ2-5; TRBD1 matches at 7 bases. The CDR3 sequence: CASSLGVTGETQYF. The DNA of the CDR3 is TGTGCCAGCAGCTTGGGGGTGACAGGGGAGACCCAGTACTTC.